Listed below are T cell receptor beta chains from one sample, sequenced in a study of cytomegalovirus exposure and HLA in healthy donors. TCRdb's table, derived via immunoSEQ multiplex PCR, lists solely in-frame clones and lacks some. Counted here are roughly 200,000 clones, 70% to 90% occurring once; the ten biggest clones make up 2.3%. The sequenced sample was PBMCs. The source is a woman in her fifties or sixties in good health and CMV-seronegative. Both conserved end residues are part of each CDR3. D genes are given only for firm matches. Clone size is not always given. Where it is, it says once, few, many or a class for expanded clones.

size: .
V: TRBV28
J: TRBJ2-1
D: TRBD1
DNA: TGTGCCAGCACCCCGGGACAGGGGGCCTACAATGAGCAGTTCTTC
CDR3: CASTPGQGAYNEQFF

size: .
V: TRBV2
J: TRBJ2-3
D: TRBD1
DNA: TGTGCCATCGGACAGGGCCACACAGATACGCAGTATTTT
CDR3: CAIGQGHTDTQYF

size: .
V: TRBV21-1
J: TRBJ2-6
D: .
DNA: TGTGCCAGCCTCGACAGGCCTGGGGCCAACGTCCTGACTTTC
CDR3: CASLDRPGANVLTF

size: .
V: TRBV9
J: TRBJ1-1
D: .
DNA: TGTGCCAGCAGCGTCACGGGGGTTGGGGGTGAAGCTTTCTTT
CDR3: CASSVTGVGGEAFF

size: .
V: TRBV29-1
J: TRBJ2-1
D: TRBD2
DNA: TGCAGCGTTGAAAAAGGGGCTAGCGGGAGAGGTTACTACAATGAGCAGTTCTTC
CDR3: CSVEKGASGRGYYNEQFF

size: once
V: TRBV29-1
J: TRBJ2-7
D: .
DNA: TGCAGCGTCGACGCGAGGGGACAAGGATACGAGCAGTACTTC
CDR3: CSVDARGQGYEQYF

size: once
V: TRBV5-1
J: TRBJ2-1
D: .
DNA: TGCGCCAGCAGCGTTGAGACAGGTTCCTACAATGAGCAGTTCTTC
CDR3: CASSVETGSYNEQFF

size: .
V: TRBV7-9
J: TRBJ2-1
D: TRBD2
DNA: TGTGCCAGCAGCTCTCTAGCGGGGCTATACAATGAGCAGTTCTTC
CDR3: CASSSLAGLYNEQFF

size: .
V: TRBV6-1
J: TRBJ1-5
D: .
DNA: TGTGCCAGCAGTGAAGCATGGGAGAGGCCCCAGCATTTT
CDR3: CASSEAWERPQHF

size: .
V: TRBV27
J: TRBJ1-1
D: TRBD1
DNA: TGTGCCAGCAGTCCAACAGGGGGGGTGGCTGAAGCTTTCTTT
CDR3: CASSPTGGVAEAFF

size: .
V: TRBV7-9
J: TRBJ2-7
D: TRBD1
DNA: TGTGCCAGCAGCTTAGCGACAGGGGTTTACGAGCAGTACTTC
CDR3: CASSLATGVYEQYF

size: .
V: TRBV15
J: TRBJ1-5
D: TRBD1
DNA: TGTGCCACCAGCAGGGACAGGGGGCTTTGGAATCAGCCCCAGCATTTT
CDR3: CATSRDRGLWNQPQHF

size: .
V: TRBV6-1
J: TRBJ2-7
D: TRBD2
DNA: TGTGCCAGCAGTTCTGAACTAGCGACTACCTACGAGCAGTACTTC
CDR3: CASSSELATTYEQYF

size: .
V: TRBV30
J: TRBJ1-1
D: .
DNA: TGTGCCTGGAGTCTGGGACACCTGAACACTGAAGCTTTCTTT
CDR3: CAWSLGHLNTEAFF

size: .
V: TRBV28
J: TRBJ2-1
D: .
DNA: TGTGCCAGCAGCCTTCCGGGCCTACAGGATGAGCAGTTCTTC
CDR3: CASSLPGLQDEQFF

size: once
V: TRBV19
J: TRBJ2-3
D: .
DNA: TGTGCCACTCGGCCCCAGGGTAGCACAGATACGCAGTATTTT
CDR3: CATRPQGSTDTQYF

size: .
V: TRBV30
J: TRBJ2-1
D: .
DNA: TGTGCCGGGGCCCTAACTAGCCTGTTCTTC
CDR3: CAGALTSLFF

size: .
V: TRBV4-1
J: TRBJ1-4
D: TRBD1
DNA: TGCGCCAGCAGCCAGACCGGGACAGGGGACGAAAAACTGTTTTTT
CDR3: CASSQTGTGDEKLFF

size: .
V: TRBV9
J: TRBJ2-4
D: TRBD1
DNA: TGTGCCAGCAGCCCTTCGACAGGGATAAACATTCAGTACTTC
CDR3: CASSPSTGINIQYF

size: .
V: TRBV7-8
J: TRBJ2-7
D: TRBD2
DNA: TGTGCCAGCCTTCAGCGGGGGAGGGACTACGAGCAGTACTTC
CDR3: CASLQRGRDYEQYF

size: once
V: TRBV9
J: TRBJ2-2
D: .
DNA: TGTGCCAGCAGCGTAGCTTTAGGGGCCGGGGAGCTGTTTTTT
CDR3: CASSVALGAGELFF

size: .
V: TRBV28
J: TRBJ1-2
D: .
DNA: TGTGCCAGCAGTCGAGACAGAACTAACTATGGCTACACCTTC
CDR3: CASSRDRTNYGYTF

size: .
V: TRBV5-6
J: TRBJ1-3
D: .
DNA: TGTGCCAGCAGGAAGACAGGAGACGGAAACACCATATATTTT
CDR3: CASRKTGDGNTIYF

size: .
V: TRBV9
J: TRBJ1-6
D: TRBD1
DNA: TGTGCCAGCAGCGTAACGGACAGGAGGAATAATTCACCCCTCCACTTT
CDR3: CASSVTDRRNNSPLHF